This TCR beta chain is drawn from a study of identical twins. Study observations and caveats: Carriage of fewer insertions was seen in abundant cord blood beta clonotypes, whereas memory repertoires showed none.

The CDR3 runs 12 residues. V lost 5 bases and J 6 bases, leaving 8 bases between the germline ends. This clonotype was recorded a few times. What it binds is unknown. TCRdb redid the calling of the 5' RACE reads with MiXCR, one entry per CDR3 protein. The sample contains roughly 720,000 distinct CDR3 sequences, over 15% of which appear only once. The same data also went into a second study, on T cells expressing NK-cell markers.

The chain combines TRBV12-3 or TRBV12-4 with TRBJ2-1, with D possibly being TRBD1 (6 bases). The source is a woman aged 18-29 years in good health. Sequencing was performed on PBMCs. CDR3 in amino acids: CASSGQINEQFF. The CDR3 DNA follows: TGTGCCAGCAGTGGACAGATCAATGAGCAGTTCTTC.